The next 24 T cell receptor beta chains were all read from a single sample in a study of CD8+CD57+ T cells in acquired aplastic anemia. Researchers used genomic DNA as the template to profile TCR beta VDJ and CDR3. MiXCR was run by TCRdb on the reads, yielding one entry per CDR3 protein. This sample has 400,000 to 500,000 distinct CDR3 sequences, with 65% to 80% found just once. Specimen: sorted CD4+, CD8+, or CD8+CD57+ T cells (not recorded which) from PBMCs. The receptor set was obtained from a human donor in good health, serving as a control.

This rearrangement joins TRBV2 to TRBJ2-5; weak D call: TRBD2 (5 bases). The V end lost 5 bases, the J end lost 13 bases, and 23 bases lay between the germline ends. Germline lookup yields CDR1 SNHLY and CDR2 FYNNEI. The CDR3 runs 14 residues. CDR3 amino acids: CASSRGQCNSPLYF. DNA of the CDR3: TGTGCCAGCAGTCGCGGGCAGTGCAATTCACCCCTGTACTTC.

A note on this clonotype: Mismatch with germline at one junction end may stem from a read error. The rearrangement links TRBV9 to TRBJ2-7; maybe TRBD2 (6 bases). Per germline, CDR1 SGDLS and CDR2 YYNGEE. This CDR3 contains 14 residues. CDR3 sequence (DNA): TGTGCCACCAGCCCGGCGCAGCGGGTCTACGAGCAGTACTTC. As protein: CATSPAQRVYEQYF. The full variable domain, rest sourced from reference TRBV9 and TRBJ2-7, is DSGVTQTPKHLITATGQRVTLRCSPRSGDLSVYWYQQSLDQGLQFLIQYYNGEERAKGNILERFSAQQFPDLHSELNLSSLELGDSALYFCATSPAQRVYEQYFGPGTRLTVT.

The V and J genes are TRBV19 and TRBJ1-2; TRBD1 agrees at 9 bases. Germline V lookup: CDR1 LNHDA, CDR2 SQIVND (reference sequence). The J segment lost 4 bases and the V segment lost 7 bases, leaving 4 bases of the junction unmatched. The CDR3 is made up of 13 amino acids. CDR3 residues: CASTLDRGYGYTF. The CDR3 DNA is TGTGCCAGTACCTTGGACAGGGGCTATGGCTACACCTTC.

This clonotype has a handful of counts. The chain employs TRBV20-1 and TRBJ2-7, with 8 bases fitting TRBD1. V lost 5 bases, J lost 2 bases, and 2 bases stayed unmatched. Looked up from germline, CDR1 is DFQATT and CDR2 is SNEGSKA (reference sequence). The CDR3 has 12 residues. Here the CDR3 reads CSAWTGTYEQYF. The CDR3 DNA is TGCAGTGCTTGGACAGGGACCTACGAGCAGTACTTC.

The gene calls are TRBV20-1 and TRBJ2-7; D gene unclear. The CDR3 consists of 16 residues. Per germline, CDR1 DFQATT and CDR2 SNEGSKA (reference sequence). V lost 4 bases and J lost 3, with 22 bases in between. CDR3 sequence reads: CSATHSNPEEGYEQYF. The CDR3 DNA reads as TGCAGTGCTACCCACTCGAACCCGGAAGAAGGCTACGAGCAGTACTTC.

The chain couples TRBV20-1 to TRBJ1-6; D perhaps matches TRBD1 (5 bases). The CDR3 totals 12 residues. Germline CDR1 is DFQATT and CDR2 is SNEGSKA (reference sequence). The V and J ends lost 2 bases and 17 bases respectively, with 16 bases between them. CDR3 sequence: CSARIPETAVHF. In DNA form, the CDR3 reads TGCAGTGCTAGAATTCCAGAGACAGCCGTCCACTTT.

This clonotype turned up a few times. The V and J genes are TRBV29-1 and TRBJ1-4, with D maybe TRBD1 (6 bases). The germline V gene has CDR1 SQVTM and CDR2 ANQGSEA. Between the trimmed V and J ends, which lost 7 bases and 2 bases, there was a span of 17 bases. The CDR3 sequence is 15 residues long. The chain's CDR3 is CSARGTVETNEKLFF. The CDR3 region has the DNA TGCAGCGCCAGGGGTACAGTGGAGACTAATGAAAAACTGTTTTTT.

Many counts were recorded for this clonotype. This chain uses TRBV5-1 with TRBJ1-2; 9 nucleotides match TRBD1. V lost 4 bases and J lost 5; bases outside the gene matches: 3. CDR1 SGHRS and CDR2 YFSETQ come from the germline V gene. The CDR3 loop spans 13 amino acids. CDR3 nucleotides: TGCGCCAGCAGCCATGGACAGGGGTATGGCTACACCTTC. Its protein is CASSHGQGYGYTF.

This chain joins TRBV10-3 and TRBJ2-2; TRBD2 might be the D (7 bases). The CDR3 is 14 amino acids. Germline CDR1 reads ENHRY; CDR2 reads SYGVKD. V shed 10 bases and J shed 6 bases, with 18 bases lying between them. The CDR3 DNA follows: TGTGCCAGCAAGGGGGGGGGCCCCTCCGGGGAGCTGTTTTTT. It codes for CASKGGGPSGELFF.

This clonotype was counted ten times or more. V usage is TRBV7-6 and J usage is TRBJ2-5, with TRBD2 matching 11 bases. CDR1 is SGHVS, CDR2 FNYEAQ, per germline. The CDR3 is 16 amino acids. Trimming removed 0 bases from V and 1 base from J; junction bases left unmatched: 1. The CDR3 region is CASSLALAGGQETQYF. CDR3 DNA: TGTGCCAGCAGCTTAGCCCTAGCGGGAGGCCAAGAGACCCAGTACTTC.

The chain joins TRBV12-3 or TRBV12-4 to TRBJ2-6, with D uncertain. V was cut by 5 bases and J by 1 base, with 12 bases left in between. The CDR3 is made up of 16 amino acids. The CDR3: CASSPSSGSGANVLTF. In nucleotides, the CDR3 is TGTGCCAGCAGTCCCTCTTCCGGGTCTGGGGCCAACGTCCTGACTTTC.

Regarding this clonotype: Sequence at one end of the junction differs from germline and may be a read error. The chain joins TRBV7-2 to TRBJ1-1; D possibly corresponds to TRBD1 (5 bases). From germline, CDR1 is SGHTA and CDR2 FQGNSA. There are 14 residues in the CDR3. DNA for the CDR3: TGTGCCACCAGCAACCGTATCTTGGACACTGAATCTTTCTTT. It translates to CATSNRILDTESFF.

This sequence joins TRBV12-2 and TRBJ2-7; TRBD1 is the table's D call and was not checked against the DNA. TRBV12-2 is shown as a pseudogene. The CDR3 totals 14 residues. The CDR3 DNA sequence: TGTGCCACCGGTAGCCAGGGTCATCCCTACGAGCAGTACTTC. Its translation: CATGSQGHPYEQYF.

The gene calls are TRBV7-6 and TRBJ1-3; no clear D. Trimming pared 0 bases from V and 15 bases from J, leaving 15 bases between. Germline loops: CDR1 SGHVS, CDR2 FNYEAQ. There are 13 residues in the CDR3. The CDR3 DNA follows: TGTGCCAGCAGCTTAGCCCCTTCGAACAACCAATATTTT. This gives the protein CASSLAPSNNQYF.

With regard to this clonotype: The junction does not match germline at one end; this may be a read error. This chain links TRBV29-1 with TRBJ2-5, with 14 bases that match TRBD2. Germline V lookup: CDR1 SQVTM, CDR2 ANQGSEA. CDR3 size: 16 residues. CDR3 in amino acids: CSVEGTSGGHQETQYF. The CDR3 nucleotides are TGCAGCGTAGAAGGGACTAGCGGGGGTCACCAAGAGACCCAGTACTTC.

Turning to this clonotype: This CDR3 is missing its conserved last phenylalanine or tryptophan, likely due to a read error. It is unclear where the CDR3 begins or ends on the DNA, so no DNA is shown, and the CDR3 is as TCRdb lists it. J is TRBJ1-2 and V is TRBV20-1; TRBD1, the D gene given by the table, was not confirmed from the DNA. Per germline, CDR1 DFQATT and CDR2 SNEGSKA (reference sequence). 16 amino acids form the CDR3, both terminal residues included. The CDR3 loop reads CSATSTGQADNYGCTL.

Notes on this clonotype: No DNA is shown, since the ends of the CDR3 on it are uncertain; the CDR3 is the one TCRdb lists. This chain uses TRBV20-1 with TRBJ2-7. Germline-derived CDR1 and CDR2 are DFQATT and SNEGSKA (reference sequence). The CDR3 numbers 15 amino acids, ends counted. CDR3 sequence: CSASRGYTFDYEQYF.

This clonotype was found a few times. The chain has TRBV3-2 and TRBJ2-7; no check of the table's D call, TRBD1, against the DNA was made. TRBV3-2 is described as a pseudogene. The CDR3 runs 15 residues. The CDR3 nucleotides read TGTGCCAGCAGCCAAAACAGGGGGCCCTTGTACGAGCAGTACTTC. Translation: CASSQNRGPLYEQYF.

This clonotype was seen ten or more times. The V and J genes are TRBV7-8 and TRBJ2-3; D perhaps matches TRBD2 (5 bases). The length of the CDR3 is 14 residues. CDR1 and CDR2 from the germline V gene are SGHVS and FQNEAQ. With 5 bases removed from V and 5 bases from J, the gap between germline ends came to 14 bases. The CDR3 DNA follows: TGTGCCAGCAGCATCGGCCCCCGGGGAGATACGCAGTATTTT. It is translated as CASSIGPRGDTQYF.

CDR3 DNA: TGTGCCAGCAGCGCCCGACTAGCGGGGGCAGATACGCACTTT. Translation gives CASSARLAGADTHF. This chain joins TRBV9 and TRBJ1-6, with D tentatively TRBD1 (6 bases). V was shortened by 3 bases and J by 19 bases, with 23 bases between the two germline ends. CDR3 length: 14 amino acids. CDR1 and CDR2 from the germline V gene are SGDLS and YYNGEE.

This chain joins TRBV7-2 and TRBJ2-7; the D is unclear. V lost 1 base and J 7 bases, leaving 11 bases between the germline ends. This CDR3 has 13 amino acids. Germline values: CDR1 SGHTA, CDR2 FQGNSA. DNA of the CDR3: TGTGCCAGCAGCTTAGGAACAGAAGGGGAGCAGTACTTC. It yields the protein CASSLGTEGEQYF.

In its sample, this clonotype was seen many times. The chain couples TRBV5-8 to TRBJ1-2; D gene unclear. The CDR3 consists of 11 residues. Germline values: CDR1 SGHTS, CDR2 YDEGEE. Trimming removed 0 bases from V and 8 bases from J, with 5 bases in between. Here the CDR3 DNA reads TGTGCCAGCAGCTTGGCCGTAGGCTACACCTTC. Translation: CASSLAVGYTF. The full variable domain, its missing parts supplied by reference TRBV5-8 and TRBJ1-2, is EAGVTQSPTHLIKTRGQQATLRCSPISGHTSVYWYQQALGLGLQFLLWYDEGEERNRGNFPPRFSGRQFPNYSSELNVNALELEDSALYLCASSLAVGYTFGSGTRLTVV.

The chain is built from TRBV2 and TRBJ2-7; 11 bases match TRBD2. The CDR3 spans 15 residues. Germline loops: CDR1 SNHLY, CDR2 FYNNEI. V trimming: 6 bases; J trimming: 2 bases; junction bases outside the gene matches: 6. CDR3 sequence (DNA): TGTGCCAGCAGCGCGGGACTAGCGGCTGCCTACGAGCAGTACTTC. This gives the protein CASSAGLAAAYEQYF.

The V and J genes are TRBV7-9 and TRBJ2-3; the D is unclear. The CDR3 has 12 amino acids. The germline V and J ends were trimmed by 8 bases and 4 bases, with 10 bases remaining between them. Germline lookup yields CDR1 SEHNR and CDR2 FQNEAQ (reference sequence). The CDR3 nucleotides are TGTGCCAGCGAGGTGAGAGCAGATACGCAGTATTTT. Residues: CASEVRADTQYF.